This T cell receptor (beta chain) stems from a study of shared clonotypes between healthy human individuals. TCRdb keeps only in-frame clones here, not all; method: immunoSEQ multiplex PCR. In the table there are roughly 380,000 clones, approximately 97% of which are singletons. The sample holds one count of this clone. V lost 5 bases and J 6 bases, leaving 22 bases between the germline ends. Looked up from germline, CDR1 is SEHNR and CDR2 is FQNEAQ (reference sequence). CDR3 length: 17 residues. This rearrangement joins TRBV7-9 to TRBJ2-2; perhaps TRBD1 as D (6 bases). The clonotype was recovered from a young man in good health. The sample comprised memory CD8+ T cells sorted from blood. Noted subset: CD45RO+ cells pooled with CCR7-negative TemRA cells. The CDR3 DNA follows: TGTGCCAGCAGCCTAGGGACACAACTGGGTCGGTCCGGGGAGCTGTTTTTT. It translates to CASSLGTQLGRSGELFF.